This TCR beta chain derives from a study of technical replicates of blood from four donors. TCRdb's copy holds only in-frame clones and misses some; the assay was immunoSEQ multiplex PCR. The sample carries about 89,000 clones, approximately 93% recorded once. The sequenced sample consisted of T cells isolated from PBMCs. This TCR was recovered from a human donor in good health.

The CDR3 DNA sequence: TGTGCCAGCACACAGGGACCGAGCACTGAAGCTTTCTTT. It encodes CASTQGPSTEAFF. The chain employs TRBV6-5 and TRBJ1-1; the D gene is possibly TRBD1 (6 bases). CDR1 is MNHEY and CDR2 is SVGAGI in the germline V gene. The V end lost 7 bases, the J end lost 4 bases, and 13 bases lay between the germline ends. This CDR3 has 13 residues.